The T cell receptor (beta chain) described here comes from a study of T cell responses to AZD1222 COVID-19 vaccine. Notes on the study in general: Sampling captured repertoires only after the peak T cell response. Unmutated variant regions are reportedly the target of nearly half of TCRs that are spike-specific. Donors were mostly white British, more females; clonal diversity possibly underestimated.

It was second doses at about 4 or about 12 weeks that were pooled. The table lists this clone with a few counts. Its antigen is currently unknown. Data came from immunoSEQ multiplex PCR; TCRdb stores just in-frame clones and leaves some out. Of about 73,000 clones listed, roughly 88% were seen once; the top ten hold 1.2% to 1.5%. Between the trimmed V and J ends, which lost 5 bases and 3 bases, there was a span of 22 bases. This CDR3 region has 17 residues. Germline V gene lookup returns CDR1 SGHVS and CDR2 FNYEAQ. This receptor was obtained from an adult who received the AZD1222 COVID-19 vaccine. This specimen consisted of peripheral blood, obtained 28 days after the second AZD1222 dose. This rearrangement joins TRBV7-6 to TRBJ1-1, with D hard to call. The CDR3 nucleotides are TGTGCCAGCAGCCCTCCGTTAAATCGGGCACCGGACACTGAAGCTTTCTTT. It yields the protein CASSPPLNRAPDTEAFF. The variable domain in full, completed from reference TRBV7-6 and TRBJ1-1, reads GAGVSQSPRYKVTKRGQDVALRCDPISGHVSLYWYRQALGQGPEFLTYFNYEAQQDKSGLPNDRFSAERPEGSISTLTIQRTEQRDSAMYRCASSPPLNRAPDTEAFFGQGTRLTVV.